A selection of T cell receptor beta chains follows, all from one sample in a study of cytomegalovirus exposure and HLA in healthy donors. The assay was immunoSEQ multiplex PCR, and TCRdb's table has in-frame clones only and misses some. The sample carries over 80,000 clones, around 81% recorded once. The specimen was PBMCs. These receptors came from a man in his forties in good health and CMV-seropositive. CDR3s include the opening cysteine and the closing phenylalanine or tryptophan. A D gene is named only where the DNA matches it firmly. Clone sizes are given selectively: once, few, many, or a class where the clone is expanded.

d_call,cdr3_length,v_call,j_call,clone_size,cdr3_nt,cdr3_aa
-,14,TRBV6-1,TRBJ1-5,-,TGTGCCAGCAGTGAAGGAGGACAGAATCACCCCCAGCATTTT,CASSEGGQNHPQHF
-,15,TRBV2,TRBJ2-5,-,TGTGCCAGCACCCCGAACCGGGACACGGAGTTAACCCAGTACTTC,CASTPNRDTELTQYF
-,15,TRBV19,TRBJ1-5,few,TGTGCCAGTAGTATCAGGGGAGACTTTAATCAGCCCCAGCATTTT,CASSIRGDFNQPQHF
-,19,TRBV12-2,TRBJ2-5,-,TGTGCAAGTCGCTTCGGGCCTTTTTTCCTTAGCGGGAAGAAAGAGACCCAGTACTTC,CASRFGPFFLSGKKETQYF
TRBD1,14,TRBV4-1,TRBJ2-2,-,TGCGCCAGCTCCTGGGACAGGGGCAACGGGGAGCTGTTTTTT,CASSWDRGNGELFF
-,13,TRBV2,TRBJ2-7,-,TGTGCCAGCAGTGAAACAGGGTTCGACGAGCAGTACTTC,CASSETGFDEQYF
TRBD1,15,TRBV19,TRBJ1-1,-,TGTGCCACAAGGACAGGGGGCAGAGGAAACACTGAAGCTTTCTTT,CATRTGGRGNTEAFF
TRBD1,12,TRBV18,TRBJ2-7,-,TGTGCCAGCTCCCTCGGACAGGGGGAGCAGTACTTC,CASSLGQGEQYF
TRBD1,13,TRBV18,TRBJ1-2,-,TGCGCCAGCTCATCGCGGGACAGCTATGGCTACACCTTC,CASSSRDSYGYTF
-,13,TRBV2,TRBJ1-2,-,TGTGCCAGCAGTGTGAAAGGGGGCTATGGCTACACCTTC,CASSVKGGYGYTF
TRBD2,15,TRBV4-2,TRBJ2-7,-,TGTGCCAGCAGCCTTGGTGGACTAGCGGGAGACGAGCAGTACTTC,CASSLGGLAGDEQYF
-,13,TRBV2,TRBJ2-7,-,TGTGCCAGCAGTGATGACTCTTCCTACGAGCAGTACTTC,CASSDDSSYEQYF
TRBD2,16,TRBV7-6,TRBJ2-2,-,TGTGCCAGCAGCTTAGATGGCGGGAGGGGTACCGGGGAGCTGTTTTTT,CASSLDGGRGTGELFF
-,14,TRBV30,TRBJ1-1,-,TGTGCCTGGAGTCGAGAACAGGGGAACACTGAAGCTTTCTTT,CAWSREQGNTEAFF
-,15,TRBV6-1,TRBJ1-5,-,TGTGCCAGCATTTTAGCCGGAGGCGGCAATCAGCCCCAGCATTTT,CASILAGGGNQPQHF
-,13,TRBV7-9,TRBJ2-1,-,TGTGCCAGCAGCCACTGGCAGGTCCCGGCGCAATTCTTC,CASSHWQVPAQFF
-,15,TRBV4-1,TRBJ2-1,-,TGCGCCAGCAGCCCATACGGACTTACAGCGGGTGAGCAGTTCTTC,CASSPYGLTAGEQFF
TRBD1,14,TRBV6-6,TRBJ1-2,-,TGTGCCAGCAGCCCCGACAGGGGTTTCTATGGCTACACCTTC,CASSPDRGFYGYTF
-,13,TRBV10-3,TRBJ2-7,-,TGTGCCATCCTGGACAGCTTAACCTACGAGCAGTACTTC,CAILDSLTYEQYF
-,13,TRBV13,TRBJ1-2,-,TGTGCCAGCAGCCCGGGACAAGGATATGGCTACACCTTC,CASSPGQGYGYTF
TRBD1,14,TRBV6-1,TRBJ1-2,-,TGTGCCAGTCAGCCGGGACAGGGTTCCTATGGCTACACCTTC,CASQPGQGSYGYTF
-,15,TRBV19,TRBJ1-1,-,TGTGCCAGTAGTATAGGGGCAGGGTTGGTCACTGAAGCTTTCTTT,CASSIGAGLVTEAFF
TRBD2,16,TRBV5-6,TRBJ2-1,-,TGTGCCAGCAGCTCCGTCGAGTTAGCGGGGTACAATGAGCAGTTCTTC,CASSSVELAGYNEQFF
TRBD1,19,TRBV5-1,TRBJ2-2,-,TGCGCCAGCAGCTTGAGGGGACAGGGGGCTTTCTTGGACACCGGGGAGCTGTTTTTT,CASSLRGQGAFLDTGELFF
TRBD1,16,TRBV5-4,TRBJ1-2,-,TGTGCCAGCAGCTTGGGGACAGGAGTCCGTATGAATGGCTACACCTTC,CASSLGTGVRMNGYTF
TRBD1,15,TRBV5-1,TRBJ1-1,few,TGCGCCAGCAGCCCACAGGGGGCGCCGGGTACTGAAGCTTTCTTT,CASSPQGAPGTEAFF
-,14,TRBV18,TRBJ1-3,-,TGTGCCAGCTCGCCCTCCGAGGCTGGAAACACCATATATTTT,CASSPSEAGNTIYF
TRBD2,13,TRBV6-4,TRBJ2-1,-,TGTGCCACCAGACTAGCGGGAGGGGATGAGCAGTTCTTC,CATRLAGGDEQFF
-,13,TRBV5-1,TRBJ1-6,-,TGCGCCAGCAGCCCCGGACAGAATTCACCCCTCCACTTT,CASSPGQNSPLHF
TRBD2,16,TRBV5-1,TRBJ2-5,-,TGCGCCAGCAGCTTATCTCTAGCGGGGGGCCAAGAGACCCAGTACTTC,CASSLSLAGGQETQYF